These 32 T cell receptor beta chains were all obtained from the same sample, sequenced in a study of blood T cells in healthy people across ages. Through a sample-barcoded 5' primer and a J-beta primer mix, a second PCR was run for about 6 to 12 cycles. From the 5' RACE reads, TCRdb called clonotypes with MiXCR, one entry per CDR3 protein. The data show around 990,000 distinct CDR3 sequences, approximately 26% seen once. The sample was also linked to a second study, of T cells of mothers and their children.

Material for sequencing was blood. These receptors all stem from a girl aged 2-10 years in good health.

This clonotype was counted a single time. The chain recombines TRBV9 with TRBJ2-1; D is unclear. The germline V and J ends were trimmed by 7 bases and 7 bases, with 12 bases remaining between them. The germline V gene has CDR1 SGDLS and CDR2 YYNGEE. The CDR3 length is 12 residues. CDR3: CASGRVVNEQFF. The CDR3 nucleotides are TGTGCCAGCGGACGAGTGGTAAATGAGCAGTTCTTC.

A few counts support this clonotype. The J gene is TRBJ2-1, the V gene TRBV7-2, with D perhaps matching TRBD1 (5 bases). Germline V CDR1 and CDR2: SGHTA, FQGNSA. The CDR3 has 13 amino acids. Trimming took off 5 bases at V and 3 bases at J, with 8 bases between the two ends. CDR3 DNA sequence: TGTGCCAGCAGCAGGGGCAACTACAATGAGCAGTTCTTC. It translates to CASSRGNYNEQFF.

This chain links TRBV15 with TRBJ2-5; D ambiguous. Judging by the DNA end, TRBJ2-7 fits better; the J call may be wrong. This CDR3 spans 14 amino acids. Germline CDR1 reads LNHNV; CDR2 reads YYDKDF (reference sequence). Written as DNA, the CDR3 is TGTGCCACCAGCAGTCTCCCTCACTCCTACGAGCAGTACTTC. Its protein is CATSSLPHSYEQYF.

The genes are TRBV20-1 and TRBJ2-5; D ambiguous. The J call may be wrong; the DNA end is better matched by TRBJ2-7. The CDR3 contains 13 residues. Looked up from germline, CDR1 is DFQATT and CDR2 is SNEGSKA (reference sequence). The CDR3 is CSARPPGAYEQYF. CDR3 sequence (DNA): TGCAGTGCTAGACCCCCCGGAGCTTACGAGCAGTACTTC.

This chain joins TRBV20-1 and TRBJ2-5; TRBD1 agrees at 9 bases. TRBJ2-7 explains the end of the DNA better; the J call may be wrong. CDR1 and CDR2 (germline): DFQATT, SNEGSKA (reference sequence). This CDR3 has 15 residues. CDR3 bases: TGCAGTGCTCCTTCCGGGACAGGGATGGCCTACGAGCAGTACTTC. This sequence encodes CSAPSGTGMAYEQYF.

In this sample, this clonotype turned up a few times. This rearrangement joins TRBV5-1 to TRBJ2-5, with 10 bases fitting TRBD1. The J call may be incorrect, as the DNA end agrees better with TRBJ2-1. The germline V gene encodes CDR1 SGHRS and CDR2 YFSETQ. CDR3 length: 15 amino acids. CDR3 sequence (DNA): TGCGCCAGCAGATCGGACAGGGGGTCTACTAATGAGCAGTTCTTC. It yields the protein CASRSDRGSTNEQFF.

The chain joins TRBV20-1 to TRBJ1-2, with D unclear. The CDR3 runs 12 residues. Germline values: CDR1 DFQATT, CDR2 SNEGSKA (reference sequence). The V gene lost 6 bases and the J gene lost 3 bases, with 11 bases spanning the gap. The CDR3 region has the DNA TGCAGTGCCCTTGCTGAGGACTATGGCTACACCTTC. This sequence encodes CSALAEDYGYTF.

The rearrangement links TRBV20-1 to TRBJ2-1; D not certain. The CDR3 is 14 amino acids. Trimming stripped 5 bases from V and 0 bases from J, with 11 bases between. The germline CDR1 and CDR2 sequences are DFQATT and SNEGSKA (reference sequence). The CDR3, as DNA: TGCAGTGCTCTGGGGAAGAGCTCCTACAATGAGCAGTTCTTC. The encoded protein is CSALGKSSYNEQFF.

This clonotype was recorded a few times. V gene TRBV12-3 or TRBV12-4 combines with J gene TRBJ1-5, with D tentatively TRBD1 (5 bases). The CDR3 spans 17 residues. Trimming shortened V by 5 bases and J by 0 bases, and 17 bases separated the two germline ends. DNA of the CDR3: TGTGCCAGCAGTGGCCAGGGAGCAGCGGATAGCAATCAGCCCCAGCATTTT. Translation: CASSGQGAADSNQPQHF.

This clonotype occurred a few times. The DNA for the CDR3 is TGTGCCAGCAGCTTAGGGGTCGATAGCAATCAGCCCCAGCATTTT. Its translation is CASSLGVDSNQPQHF. The chain couples TRBV7-2 to TRBJ1-5; the D is unclear. The CDR3 consists of 15 residues. Germline loops: CDR1 SGHTA, CDR2 FQGNSA. V lost 1 base, J lost 0 bases, and 7 bases lay in between.

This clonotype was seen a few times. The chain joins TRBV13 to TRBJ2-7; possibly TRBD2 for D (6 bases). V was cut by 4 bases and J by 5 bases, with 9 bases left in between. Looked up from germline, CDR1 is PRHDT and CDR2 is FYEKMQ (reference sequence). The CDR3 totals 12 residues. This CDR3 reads CASSSTRNEQYF. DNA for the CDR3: TGTGCCAGCAGCTCGACTAGAAACGAGCAGTACTTC.

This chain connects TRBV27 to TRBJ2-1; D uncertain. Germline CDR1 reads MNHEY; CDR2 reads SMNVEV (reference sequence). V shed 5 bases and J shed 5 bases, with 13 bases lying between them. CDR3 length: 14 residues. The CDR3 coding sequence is TGTGCCAGCAGTCCCCCAGACACGAACAATGAGCAGTTCTTC. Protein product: CASSPPDTNNEQFF.

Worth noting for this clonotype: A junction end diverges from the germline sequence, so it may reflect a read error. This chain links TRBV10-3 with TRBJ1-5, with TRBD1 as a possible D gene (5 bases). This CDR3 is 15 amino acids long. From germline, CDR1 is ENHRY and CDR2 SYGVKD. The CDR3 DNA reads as TGTGCCATCGGTGACCCCCGGGACAGCAATCAGCCCCAGCATTTT. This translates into CAIGDPRDSNQPQHF.

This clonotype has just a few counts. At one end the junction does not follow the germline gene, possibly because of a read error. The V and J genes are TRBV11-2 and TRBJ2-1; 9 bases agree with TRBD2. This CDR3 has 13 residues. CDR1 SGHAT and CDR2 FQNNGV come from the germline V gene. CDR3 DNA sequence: TGTGCCAGCAGCTTGGGGTTGACTAGCGGAGTCCTATTC. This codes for CASSLGLTSGVLF.

CDR3: CASSQQQGTTEAFF. For the CDR3, the DNA is TGCGCCAGCAGCCAACAGCAGGGGACTACTGAAGCTTTCTTT. V is TRBV4-1 and J is TRBJ1-1; D possibly corresponds to TRBD1 (6 bases). This CDR3 is built from 14 residues. Germline V CDR1 and CDR2: MGHRA, YSYEKL. Deletions cut 2 bases from V and 5 bases from J, with 12 bases between.

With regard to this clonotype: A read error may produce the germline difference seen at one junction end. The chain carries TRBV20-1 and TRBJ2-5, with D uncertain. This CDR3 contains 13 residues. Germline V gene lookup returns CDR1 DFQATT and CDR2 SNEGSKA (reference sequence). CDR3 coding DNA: TGCAGTGCTAGTATGGGTACCCAAGGGACCCAGTACTTC. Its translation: CSASMGTQGTQYF.

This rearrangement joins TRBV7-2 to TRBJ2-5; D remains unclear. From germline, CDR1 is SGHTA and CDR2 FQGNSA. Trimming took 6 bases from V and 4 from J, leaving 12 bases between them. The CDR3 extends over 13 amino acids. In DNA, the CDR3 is TGTGCCAGCAGGCCACGGGCCCGAGAGACCCAGTACTTC. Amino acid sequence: CASRPRARETQYF.

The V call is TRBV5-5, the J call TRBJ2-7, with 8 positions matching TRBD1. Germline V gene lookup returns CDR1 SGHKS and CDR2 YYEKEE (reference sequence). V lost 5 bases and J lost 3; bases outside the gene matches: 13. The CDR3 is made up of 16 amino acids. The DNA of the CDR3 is TGTGCCAGCAGACCGGGACAGGAGGCCTTTTACTACGAGCAGTACTTC. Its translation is CASRPGQEAFYYEQYF.

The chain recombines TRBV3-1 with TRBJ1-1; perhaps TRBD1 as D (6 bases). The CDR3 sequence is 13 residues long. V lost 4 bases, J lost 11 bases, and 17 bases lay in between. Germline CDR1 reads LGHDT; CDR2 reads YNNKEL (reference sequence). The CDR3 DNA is TGTGCCAGCAGCCTAACGACGGGGGCTTGGGCTTTCTTT. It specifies CASSLTTGAWAFF.

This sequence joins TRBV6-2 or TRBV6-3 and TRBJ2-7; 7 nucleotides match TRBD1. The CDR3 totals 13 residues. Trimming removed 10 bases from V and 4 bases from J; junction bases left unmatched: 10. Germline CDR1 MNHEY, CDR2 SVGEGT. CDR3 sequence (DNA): TGTGCCACCCAAGGGACAGCAACTTACGAGCAGTACTTC. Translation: CATQGTATYEQYF.

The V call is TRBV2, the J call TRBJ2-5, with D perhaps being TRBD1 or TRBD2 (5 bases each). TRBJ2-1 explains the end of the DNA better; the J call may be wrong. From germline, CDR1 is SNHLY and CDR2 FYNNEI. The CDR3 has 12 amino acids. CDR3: CASRQGVNEQFF. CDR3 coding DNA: TGTGCCAGCAGGCAGGGAGTAAATGAGCAGTTCTTC.

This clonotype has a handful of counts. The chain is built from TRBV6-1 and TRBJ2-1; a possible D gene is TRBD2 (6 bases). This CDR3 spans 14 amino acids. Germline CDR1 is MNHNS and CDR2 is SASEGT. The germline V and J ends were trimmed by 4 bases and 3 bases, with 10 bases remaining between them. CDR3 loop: CASSVSGDYNEQFF. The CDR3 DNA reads TGTGCCAGCAGTGTCTCGGGGGACTACAATGAGCAGTTCTTC.

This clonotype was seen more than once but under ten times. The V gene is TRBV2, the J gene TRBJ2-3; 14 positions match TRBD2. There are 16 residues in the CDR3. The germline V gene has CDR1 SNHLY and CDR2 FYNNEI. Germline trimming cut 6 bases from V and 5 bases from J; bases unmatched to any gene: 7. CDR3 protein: CASRRTSGGKEDTQYF. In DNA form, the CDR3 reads TGTGCCAGCAGAAGGACTAGCGGGGGGAAAGAAGATACGCAGTATTTT. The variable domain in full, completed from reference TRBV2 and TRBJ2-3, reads EPEVTQTPSHQVTQMGQEVILRCVPISNHLYFYWYRQILGQKVEFLVSFYNNEISEKSEIFDDQFSVERPDGSNFTLKIRSTKLEDSAMYFCASRRTSGGKEDTQYFGPGTRLTVL.

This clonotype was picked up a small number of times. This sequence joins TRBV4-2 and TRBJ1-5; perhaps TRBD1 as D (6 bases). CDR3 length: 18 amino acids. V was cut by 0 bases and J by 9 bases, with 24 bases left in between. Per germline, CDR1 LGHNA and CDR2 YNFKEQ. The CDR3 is CASSQDIGGNRDLLPQHF. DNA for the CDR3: TGTGCCAGCAGCCAAGATATCGGGGGAAACAGGGACCTTCTGCCCCAGCATTTT.

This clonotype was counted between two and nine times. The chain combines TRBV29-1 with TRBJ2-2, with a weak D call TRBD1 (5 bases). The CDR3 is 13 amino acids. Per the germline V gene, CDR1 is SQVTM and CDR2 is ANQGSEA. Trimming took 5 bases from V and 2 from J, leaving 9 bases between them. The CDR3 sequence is CSVLDTNTGELFF. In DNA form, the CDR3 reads TGCAGCGTTTTGGACACTAACACCGGGGAGCTGTTTTTT.

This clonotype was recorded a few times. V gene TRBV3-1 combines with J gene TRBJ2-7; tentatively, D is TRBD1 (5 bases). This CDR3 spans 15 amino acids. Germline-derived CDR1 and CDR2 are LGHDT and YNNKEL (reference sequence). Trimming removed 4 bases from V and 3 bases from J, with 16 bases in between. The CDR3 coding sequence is TGTGCCAGCAGCCTTCGATTTCAGGGTGGCTACGAGCAGTACTTC. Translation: CASSLRFQGGYEQYF.

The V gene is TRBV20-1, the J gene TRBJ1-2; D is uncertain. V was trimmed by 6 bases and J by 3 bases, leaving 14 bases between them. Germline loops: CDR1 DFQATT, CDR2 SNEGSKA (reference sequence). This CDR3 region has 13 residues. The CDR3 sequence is CSAGSGADYGYTF. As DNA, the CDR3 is TGCAGTGCCGGATCGGGAGCAGACTATGGCTACACCTTC.

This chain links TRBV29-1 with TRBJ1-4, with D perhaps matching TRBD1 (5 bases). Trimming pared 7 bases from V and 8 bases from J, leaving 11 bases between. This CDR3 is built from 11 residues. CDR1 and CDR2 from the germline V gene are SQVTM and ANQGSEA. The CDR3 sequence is CSGGGGEKLFF. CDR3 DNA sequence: TGCAGCGGGGGCGGGGGGGAAAAACTGTTTTTT. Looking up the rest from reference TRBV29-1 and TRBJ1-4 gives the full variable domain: SAVISQKPSRDICQRGTSLTIQCQVDSQVTMMFWYRQQPGQSLTLIATANQGSEATYESGFVIDKFPISRPNLTFSTLTVSNMSPEDSSIYLCSGGGGEKLFFGSGTQLSVL.

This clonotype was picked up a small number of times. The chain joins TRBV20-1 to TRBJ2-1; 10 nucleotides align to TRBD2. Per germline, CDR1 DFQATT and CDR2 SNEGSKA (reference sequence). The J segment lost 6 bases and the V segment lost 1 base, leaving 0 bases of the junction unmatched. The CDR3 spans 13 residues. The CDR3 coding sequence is TGCAGTGCTAGAGGACTAGCGGGCAATGAGCAGTTCTTC. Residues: CSARGLAGNEQFF.

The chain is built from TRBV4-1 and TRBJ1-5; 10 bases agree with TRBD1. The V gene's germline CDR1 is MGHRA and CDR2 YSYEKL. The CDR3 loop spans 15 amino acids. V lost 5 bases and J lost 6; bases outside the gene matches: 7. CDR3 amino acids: CASSSRQGAVQPQHF. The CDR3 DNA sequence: TGCGCCAGCAGCTCCAGACAGGGGGCCGTTCAGCCCCAGCATTTT.

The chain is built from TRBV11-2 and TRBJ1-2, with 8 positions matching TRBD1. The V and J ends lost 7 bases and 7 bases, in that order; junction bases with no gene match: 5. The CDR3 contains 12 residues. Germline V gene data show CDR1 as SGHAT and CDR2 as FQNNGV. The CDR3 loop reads CASTDRDGGYTF. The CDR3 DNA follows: TGTGCCAGCACGGACAGGGATGGTGGCTACACCTTC.

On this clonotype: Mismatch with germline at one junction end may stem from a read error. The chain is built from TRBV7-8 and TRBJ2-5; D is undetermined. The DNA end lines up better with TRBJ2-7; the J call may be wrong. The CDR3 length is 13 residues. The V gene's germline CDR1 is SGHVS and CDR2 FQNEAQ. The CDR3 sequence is CAGSFGGSYEQYF. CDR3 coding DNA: TGTGCCGGCAGCTTTGGCGGCTCCTACGAGCAGTACTTC.